This T cell receptor beta chain emerged from a study of blood T cell repertoires in COVID-19. Study background: Samples taken during acute and convalescent COVID-19 were collected in the United States, Italy and Spain. T cells, B-cell-depleted T cells, or PBMCs provided the cDNA or gDNA that served as material.

The table lists this clone with a count of one. Per the original methods: Nucleated cell number was recorded as an estimate derived from reference gene primer amplification. The protocol was immunoSEQ multiplex PCR, while the TCRdb copy is restricted to in-frame clones and leaves out a portion. The V and J calls and clone size were taken over from that table, and D and trimming were inferred from the DNA. The table has approximately 70,000 clones, about 80% seen once. CDR3 size: 15 residues. Germline CDR1 and CDR2: SGHVS and FQNEAQ. Trimming took 3 bases from V and 0 from J, leaving 9 bases between them.

This chain links TRBV7-8 with TRBJ1-3; D unresolved. The TCR comes from a woman aged 70-85 years with acute or convalescent COVID-19. Sequenced input: peripheral blood. Here the CDR3 DNA reads TGTGCCAGCAGCTTTGGACTTAGCTCTGGAAACACCATATATTTT. Its translation is CASSFGLSSGNTIYF.